This T cell receptor beta chain originates from a study of T cell repertoires in cytomegalovirus infection. Study summary: Both CMV infection and a matching HLA type were indicated by public TCR beta signatures.

Details on this clonotype: Its cognate antigen is unknown. This may arise from a read error, as a much more abundant clone is one base away.

TCRdb used MiXCR to reprocess the reads, holding one entry per CDR3 protein. The table records 150,000 to 200,000 distinct CDR3 sequences, under 15% of them present only once. Study-level results: Dominant in the ex vivo response were TCR beta clonotypes restricted by HLA-C and specific for CMV. Identification of carriers of CMV plus the relevant HLA was performed using cumulative public TCR beta family frequency.

The sequence came from a human donor in good health (CMV status not recorded). Some clones in this sample may be carry-over from other donors' samples. The sequencing input was PBMCs.

CDR3 sequence: CASSSRQDRTEAFF. The CDR3 nucleotides read TGTGCCAGCAGCTCGAGACAGGATCGAACTGAAGCTTTCTTT. The rearrangement uses TRBV7-2 and TRBJ1-1, with D possibly TRBD1 on 6 matching bases. The CDR3 sequence is 14 residues long. The germline gives CDR1 SGHTA, CDR2 FQGNSA. V was cut by 4 bases and J by 5 bases, with 14 bases left in between. Complete variable domain (other parts from reference TRBV7-2 and TRBJ1-1): GAGVSQSPSNKVTEKGKDVELRCDPISGHTALYWYRQSLGQGLEFLIYFQGNSAPDKSGLPSDRFSAERTGGSVSTLTIQRTQQEDSAVYLCASSSRQDRTEAFFGQGTRLTVV.